This T cell receptor (beta chain) was profiled in a study of T cells after somatic rescue of genetic block. The assay was immunoSEQ multiplex PCR, and TCRdb's table has in-frame clones only and misses some. The table records some 10,000 clones, less than 85% of them present only once. This clone was detected once. CDR3 length equals 14 residues. J was trimmed by 4 bases and V by 5 bases; bases with no gene match: 4. The germline V gene encodes CDR1 SGHVS and CDR2 FNYEAQ. The J gene is TRBJ2-7, the V gene TRBV7-6, with TRBD2 matching 11 bases. The source material was peripheral blood mononuclear cells (PBMCs). The receptor was isolated from a boy aged 10-17 years. As DNA, the CDR3 is TGTGCCAGCAGCCTTAGCGGGGGGGCGTACGAGCAGTACTTC. It specifies CASSLSGGAYEQYF. Full variable domain (rest looked up from reference TRBV7-6 and TRBJ2-7): GAGVSQSPRYKVTKRGQDVALRCDPISGHVSLYWYRQALGQGPEFLTYFNYEAQQDKSGLPNDRFSAERPEGSISTLTIQRTEQRDSAMYRCASSLSGGAYEQYFGPGTRLTVT.